The table lists the clone carrying this T cell receptor (beta chain) with a few counts. Its antigen is unidentified. RNA transcripts were the template for amplifying TCR beta CDR3 regions. RT-PCR in the first round (using the HTBI primer set) targeted the TCR CDR3. MiXCR, applied by TCRdb to the multiplex PCR reads, yields one record per CDR3 protein. The repertoire includes some 770,000 distinct CDR3 sequences, about a sixth of them detected once, and 8.4% sits in the top ten. This sample is part of a study of T cells in Graves' hyperthyroidism and ophthalmopathy. The CDR3 runs to 16 residues. V lost 5 bases and J 3 bases, leaving 19 bases between the germline ends. CDR1 is LNHDA and CDR2 is SQIVND in the germline V gene (reference sequence). Study conclusions and caveats: A model of 13 V-J features distinguished ophthalmopathy from stable hyperthyroidism. In blood, most of the thyroid clonotypes expanded above 0.001 were also present.

With a duration under 2 months, the hyperthyroidism was newly diagnosed in patients aged 18 to 65. Fresh peripheral blood, 9.5 to 10 ml of it, supplied the PBMCs. This clonotype was sampled from a man between 18 and 29 years old with Graves' hyperthyroidism. V gene TRBV19 combines with J gene TRBJ1-1; tentatively, D is TRBD1 (6 bases). The sequenced sample consisted of blood. In nucleotides, the CDR3 is TGTGCCAGTAGTGCAGGGGAAGGGGGTTGGGACACTGAAGCTTTCTTT. Its protein product is CASSAGEGGWDTEAFF. Full variable domain (remainder filled in from reference TRBV19 and TRBJ1-1): DGGITQSPKYLFRKEGQNVTLSCEQNLNHDAMYWYRQDPGQGLRLIYYSQIVNDFQKGDIAEGYSVSREKKESFPLTVTSAQKNPTAFYLCASSAGEGGWDTEAFFGQGTRLTVV.